The entry below describes one T cell receptor (beta chain). This specimen belongs to a study of blood T cell repertoires in COVID-19. Germline CDR1 KGHSH, CDR2 LQKENI. V dropped 6 bases and J dropped 0; count of bases not matched to a gene: 5. The CDR3 has 15 residues. Assay used: immunoSEQ multiplex PCR; TCRdb lists only in-frame clones, some missing. The sample carries 200,000 or so clones, 80% to 90% recorded once. This TCR was recovered from a man in his forties or fifties with acute or convalescent COVID-19. The chain uses TRBV18 and TRBJ2-7, with TRBD1 matching over 10 bases. The material sequenced was peripheral blood. CDR3 protein: CASSPGQGFSYEQYF. The CDR3 bases are TGTGCCAGCTCCCCGGGACAGGGGTTCTCCTACGAGCAGTACTTC. The variable domain in full, with the rest retrieved from reference TRBV18 and TRBJ2-7, is NAGVMQNPRHLVRRRGQEARLRCSPMKGHSHVYWYRQLPEEGLKFMVYLQKENIIDESGMPKERFSAEFPKEGPSILRIQQVVRGDSAAYFCASSPGQGFSYEQYFGPGTRLTVT.